Below are 17 T cell receptor beta chains sequenced from a single sample in a study of cytomegalovirus exposure and HLA in healthy donors. 60 Vbeta and 13 Jbeta primers were used in PCR. Measured with immunoSEQ multiplex PCR; TCRdb has only the in-frame clones, and not every one. The sample has some 120,000 clones, about three quarters seen once. Sequencing was carried out using PBMCs. All receptors derive from a human donor in good health.

V and J are TRBV7-9 and TRBJ2-3; 8 positions agree with TRBD1. The V gene's germline CDR1 is SEHNR and CDR2 FQNEAQ (reference sequence). V shed 1 base, J shed 5 bases, and the junction held 5 bases outside the gene matches. The CDR3 is 15 amino acids. In nucleotides, the CDR3 is TGTGCCAGCAGCTTAGTTCAGGGGGCGAGAGATACGCAGTATTTT. This translates into CASSLVQGARDTQYF.

This rearrangement joins TRBV2 to TRBJ1-6; no definite D call. There are 13 residues in the CDR3. V lost 4 bases, J lost 7 bases, and 8 bases lay in between. Germline CDR1 and CDR2: SNHLY and FYNNEI. The CDR3 loop is CASSGQYNSPLHF. The DNA of the CDR3 is TGTGCCAGCAGTGGTCAGTACAATTCACCCCTCCACTTT.

This sequence joins TRBV7-6 and TRBJ2-7, with D perhaps matching TRBD1 (5 bases). Trimming took off 0 bases at V and 0 bases at J, with 15 bases between the two ends. The CDR3 extends over 17 amino acids. The germline V gene has CDR1 SGHVS and CDR2 FNYEAQ. The CDR3 spells CASSLAPTVRGSYEQYF. The CDR3, as DNA: TGTGCCAGCAGCTTAGCCCCAACGGTTAGGGGCTCCTACGAGCAGTACTTC.

The chain carries TRBV6-4 and TRBJ2-5; D not resolved. Gene TRBJ2-7 matches the end of the DNA better, so the J call may be wrong. The CDR3 consists of 17 residues. CDR1 MRHNA and CDR2 SNTAGT come from the germline V gene. The CDR3, as DNA: TGTGCCAGCAGTGACCAACCGGGTTTCAGCCCGCTACACGAGCAGTACTTC. Protein product: CASSDQPGFSPLHEQYF.

The chain is built from TRBV9 and TRBJ1-4; 12 nucleotides line up with TRBD1. Unmatched junction bases numbered 1, after V lost 3 bases and J lost 7 bases. The CDR3 runs to 14 residues. The V gene's germline CDR1 is SGDLS and CDR2 YYNGEE. The CDR3 DNA reads as TGTGCCAGCAGCGGGGACAGGGGGCCTGAAAAACTGTTTTTT. This encodes CASSGDRGPEKLFF. Using reference TRBV9 and TRBJ1-4 for the parts outside the CDR3, the full variable domain is DSGVTQTPKHLITATGQRVTLRCSPRSGDLSVYWYQQSLDQGLQFLIQYYNGEERAKGNILERFSAQQFPDLHSELNLSSLELGDSALYFCASSGDRGPEKLFFGSGTQLSVL.

The chain employs TRBV5-1 and TRBJ2-7; D is possibly TRBD1 (6 bases). CDR1 and CDR2 (germline): SGHRS, YFSETQ. The CDR3 extends over 15 amino acids. Deletions cut 0 bases from V and 0 bases from J, with 10 bases between. DNA of the CDR3: TGCGCCAGCAGCTTGGGGGACACATACTCCTACGAGCAGTACTTC. It yields the protein CASSLGDTYSYEQYF.

The chain employs TRBV5-6 and TRBJ1-2; D call uncertain. The V end was cut by 1 base, the J end by 5 bases, with 12 bases between. Germline CDR1 reads SGHDT; CDR2 reads YYEEEE. The CDR3 length is 14 residues. CDR3 in amino acids: CASSLLSSGYGYTF. The DNA of the CDR3 is TGTGCCAGCAGCTTGCTGTCCTCGGGGTATGGCTACACCTTC.

This sequence joins TRBV5-8 and TRBJ2-1; maybe TRBD1 (5 bases). The CDR3 is 15 residues long. The germline CDR1 and CDR2 sequences are SGHTS and YDEGEE. V lost 0 bases, J lost 7 bases, and 14 bases lay in between. The CDR3 region has the DNA TGTGCCAGCAGCTTGGCGGATCAGGGATGGAATGAGCAGTTCTTC. Encoded protein: CASSLADQGWNEQFF.

In this sample, this clone turned up once. This chain links TRBV6-7 with TRBJ2-3; TRBD1 aligns across 9 bases. TRBV6-7 is an open reading frame, and its role is uncertain. This CDR3 is built from 17 residues. After removal of 0 bases from V and 3 bases from J, the junction contained 7 bases not matched to a gene. CDR3 nucleotide sequence: TGTGCCAGCAGTTACTCGAGGGACAGGGATGAAACAGATACGCAGTATTTT. This translates into CASSYSRDRDETDTQYF.

This clone was recorded a few times. The same CDR3 arises from other DNA sequences in this sample as well. The gene calls are TRBV7-6 and TRBJ2-7; tentative D call: TRBD2 (5 bases). CDR3 length equals 13 residues. CDR1 is SGHVS and CDR2 is FNYEAQ in the germline V gene. V lost 1 base, J lost 2 bases, and 6 bases lay in between. The CDR3 loop reads CASSLGGTYEQYF. The CDR3 DNA reads as TGTGCCAGCAGCTTAGGAGGGACCTACGAGCAGTACTTC. Complete variable domain (other parts from reference TRBV7-6 and TRBJ2-7): GAGVSQSPRYKVTKRGQDVALRCDPISGHVSLYWYRQALGQGPEFLTYFNYEAQQDKSGLPNDRFSAERPEGSISTLTIQRTEQRDSAMYRCASSLGGTYEQYFGPGTRLTVT.

The CDR3 loop reads CASSLDIDFRGSLGTEAFF. The CDR3 DNA is TGTGCCAGCAGCTTAGATATTGATTTTAGGGGATCCCTCGGCACTGAAGCTTTCTTT. The chain joins TRBV7-8 to TRBJ1-1, with D maybe TRBD1 (5 bases). Germline V lookup: CDR1 SGHVS, CDR2 FQNEAQ. The CDR3 consists of 19 residues. Trimming removed 1 base at V and 4 bases at J, with 25 bases between. Using reference TRBV7-8 and TRBJ1-1 for the parts outside the CDR3, the full variable domain is GAGVSQSPRYKVAKRGQDVALRCDPISGHVSLFWYQQALGQGPEFLTYFQNEAQLDKSGLPSDRFFAERPEGSVSTLKIQRTQQEDSAVYLCASSLDIDFRGSLGTEAFFGQGTRLTVV.

This clone was counted between two and nine times. The chain uses TRBV29-1 and TRBJ1-2; D ambiguous. The V and J ends lost 6 bases and 8 bases respectively, with 7 bases between them. The CDR3 spans 9 residues. Germline values: CDR1 SQVTM, CDR2 ANQGSEA. This CDR3 is CSVIPGYTF. DNA of the CDR3: TGCAGCGTCATTCCCGGCTACACCTTC.

Note on this clone: An end of the junction does not agree with germline; a read error may underlie this. In the same sample, other DNA sequences code for this CDR3. The chain joins TRBV4-1 to TRBJ2-7, with unresolved D. The CDR3 totals 14 residues. CDR1 and CDR2 from the germline V gene are MGHRA and YSYEKL. DNA of the CDR3: TGTGCCAGCAGCCAAGATGGGCCCGAGTACGAGCAGTACTTC. It specifies CASSQDGPEYEQYF.

The chain recombines TRBV7-9 with TRBJ2-5, with 7 bases matching TRBD1. Germline lookup yields CDR1 SEHNR and CDR2 FQNEAQ (reference sequence). This CDR3 has 13 amino acids. V lost 6 bases to trimming and J lost 1 base; unmatched junction nucleotides: 2. The CDR3: CASRGQLQETQYF. The CDR3 coding sequence is TGTGCCAGCAGGGGACAGCTCCAAGAGACCCAGTACTTC.

Remarks on this clone: Its ends do not fully match the called genes, so a read error is possible. The chain combines TRBV7-9 with TRBJ2-7, with D uncertain. The CDR3 has 15 residues. Looked up from germline, CDR1 is SEHNR and CDR2 is FQNEAQ (reference sequence). This CDR3 is CSSSSSGSYSYEQYF. As DNA, the CDR3 is TGTTCCAGCAGCTCATCAGGTTCTTACTCCTACGAGCAGTACTTC.

DNA of the CDR3: TGTGCCAGTAGTAAATCTCAGGGGGCAGTCACTGAAGCTTTCTTT. Translation: CASSKSQGAVTEAFF. V usage is TRBV19 and J usage is TRBJ1-1, with TRBD1 identical over 8 bases. V lost 4 bases to trimming and J lost 4 bases; unmatched junction nucleotides: 8. CDR3 size: 15 residues. Germline-derived CDR1 and CDR2 are LNHDA and SQIVND (reference sequence).

The chain uses TRBV6-5 and TRBJ2-1, with D possibly TRBD1 on 7 matching bases. Germline V gene data show CDR1 as MNHEY and CDR2 as SVGAGI. The germline V and J ends were trimmed by 7 bases and 10 bases, with 17 bases remaining between them. The CDR3 is 13 residues long. CDR3 nucleotide sequence: TGTGCCAGCACCAACTACGGAGGGGGCGAGCAGTTCTTC. Protein product: CASTNYGGGEQFF.